These T cell receptor beta chains were read from a single sample in a study of blood T cell repertoires in COVID-19. The repertoire was sequenced with immunoSEQ multiplex PCR; TCRdb's copy has only in-frame clones and lacks some. The table records around 150,000 clones, 75% to 90% of them present only once. The sequenced sample was peripheral blood. The receptors originated from a woman in her sixties with active or convalescent COVID-19. Both conserved end residues are part of each CDR3. A D gene is named only where the DNA matches it firmly. Where a row states a size, it is once, few, many or the class of an expanded clone; other rows omit it.

clone size	D gene	V gene	J gene	CDR3 protein	CDR3 DNA
-	-	TRBV18	TRBJ1-4	CASSPNYADSLNEKLFF	TGTGCCAGCTCACCTAATTACGCCGACAGCCTAAATGAAAAACTGTTTTTT
-	-	TRBV6-5	TRBJ1-1	CASSYGGRDTEAFF	TGTGCCAGCAGTTACGGGGGCCGCGACACTGAAGCTTTCTTT
-	TRBD2	TRBV6-5	TRBJ2-5	CASRRGRGETQYF	TGTGCCAGCAGACGGGGGAGGGGAGAGACCCAGTACTTC
-	TRBD1	TRBV7-2	TRBJ1-2	CASSLAPGQESYGYTF	TGTGCCAGCAGCTTAGCCCCGGGACAGGAGTCCTATGGCTACACCTTC
once	-	TRBV10-3	TRBJ1-1	CAISREGTEAFF	TGTGCCATCAGTAGGGAGGGCACTGAAGCTTTCTTT
-	-	TRBV12-3/TRBV12-4	TRBJ1-2	CASSMSKRDGYTF	TGTGCCAGCAGCATGTCTAAGAGGGATGGCTACACCTTC
-	-	TRBV2	TRBJ1-1	CASSGDGGGTEAFF	TGTGCCAGCAGTGGAGACGGAGGTGGGACTGAAGCTTTCTTT
few	-	TRBV6-4	TRBJ2-1	CASSDSQQGFNEQFF	TGTGCCAGCAGTGACTCTCAACAGGGTTTCAATGAGCAGTTCTTC
-	TRBD1	TRBV5-4	TRBJ2-7	CASSAQGARYEQYF	TGTGCCAGCAGTGCCCAGGGGGCGCGCTACGAGCAGTACTTC
-	TRBD1	TRBV4-3	TRBJ1-2	CASSQGIQGEVGYTF	TGCGCCAGCAGCCAAGGAATACAGGGGGAGGTTGGCTACACCTTC
-	-	TRBV3-1/TRBV3-2	TRBJ2-2	CASSQEVTRHTGELFF	TGTGCCAGCAGCCAAGAGGTGACTAGACACACCGGGGAGCTGTTTTTT
-	-	TRBV27	TRBJ1-2	CASSITGHYGYTF	TGTGCCAGCAGTATCACAGGGCACTATGGCTACACCTTC
-	TRBD1	TRBV27	TRBJ2-3	CASRGQGTDTQYF	TGTGCCTCCCGGGGACAGGGCACAGATACGCAGTATTTT
-	-	TRBV18	TRBJ1-1	CASSPGGERNTEAFF	TGTGCCAGCTCACCGGGGGGGGAACGGAACACTGAAGCTTTCTTT
-	-	TRBV21-1	TRBJ2-2	CASSKSLLLAGVGTGELFF	TGTGCCAGCAGCAAATCCCTCCTACTAGCGGGGGTCGGGACCGGGGAGCTGTTTTTT
-	TRBD1	TRBV29-1	TRBJ1-3	CSVDSGGDGNTIYF	TGCAGCGTTGATTCAGGGGGTGACGGAAACACCATATATTTT
-	-	TRBV12-3/TRBV12-4	TRBJ1-6	CASSSSNSPLHF	-
-	-	TRBV7-9	TRBJ1-1	CASSPGQSMTEAFF	TGTGCCAGCAGCCCAGGGCAGTCAATGACTGAAGCTTTCTTT
-	TRBD1	TRBV2	TRBJ2-7	CASGRDSQMFPYEQYF	TGTGCCAGCGGCCGGGACAGCCAAATGTTCCCCTACGAGCAGTACTTC
-	-	TRBV11-2	TRBJ1-1	CASRIPGGYTEAFF	TGTGCCAGCCGAATTCCTGGCGGCTACACTGAAGCTTTCTTT
-	-	TRBV7-2	TRBJ1-2	CASSLDVLNSYGYTF	TGTGCCAGCAGCTTAGATGTCCTAAACTCCTATGGCTACACCTTC
-	TRBD1	TRBV12-5	TRBJ2-1	CASGSTGVGQFF	TGTGCTAGTGGTTCAACAGGGGTTGGACAGTTCTTC
-	TRBD1	TRBV5-1	TRBJ1-2	CASSYGDRENYGYTF	TGCGCCAGCAGCTACGGGGACAGGGAAAACTATGGCTACACCTTC
-	TRBD1	TRBV5-8	TRBJ1-1	CASSLNRGTEAFF	TGTGCCAGCAGCCTCAACAGGGGGACTGAAGCTTTCTTT
-	-	TRBV4-1	TRBJ2-1	CASSQATVRGVNEQFF	TGCGCCAGCAGCCAAGCGACGGTCAGGGGAGTCAATGAGCAGTTCTTC
-	TRBD2	TRBV27	TRBJ2-1	CASSLERLAALHEQFF	TGTGCCAGCAGTTTAGAGAGACTAGCGGCTTTGCATGAGCAGTTCTTC
-	TRBD1	TRBV2	TRBJ1-1	CASSWDSSSNTEAFF	TGTGCCAGCAGTTGGGACAGCTCATCGAACACTGAAGCTTTCTTT
once	TRBD1	TRBV4-1	TRBJ2-3	CASGRQGVVADTQYF	TGCGCCAGCGGTCGACAGGGAGTAGTCGCAGATACGCAGTATTTT
-	-	TRBV19	TRBJ2-5	CASSPGEVPYQETQYF	TGTGCCAGTAGTCCCGGAGAGGTCCCGTACCAAGAGACCCAGTACTTC
-	-	TRBV2	TRBJ2-7	CASSDGGPSYEQYF	TGTGCCAGCAGTGACGGGGGGCCTTCCTACGAGCAGTACTTC
-	-	TRBV7-2	TRBJ2-7	CASSLAGSNSYEQYF	TGTGCCAGCAGCTTAGCGGGCAGTAACTCCTACGAGCAGTACTTC
-	-	TRBV6-5	TRBJ1-1	CASSTVMNTEAFF	TGTGCCAGCTCGACAGTCATGAACACTGAAGCTTTCTTT
-	TRBD1	TRBV5-1	TRBJ1-5	CASSWTGGDQPQHF	TGCGCCAGCAGCTGGACAGGGGGCGATCAGCCCCAGCATTTT
-	-	TRBV27	TRBJ2-1	CASSFSLNNEQFF	TGTGCCAGCAGTTTTTCACTAAACAATGAGCAGTTCTTC
-	-	TRBV29-1	TRBJ1-1	CSGTENTEAFF	TGCAGCGGGACAGAGAACACTGAAGCTTTCTTT
-	-	TRBV18	TRBJ1-5	CASSTGENIQPQHF	TGTGCCAGCTCCACCGGGGAGAACATTCAGCCCCAGCATTTT
-	-	TRBV7-8	TRBJ1-6	CASSLVGRGNSPLHF	TGTGCCAGCAGCTTAGTGGGAAGGGGGAATTCACCCCTCCACTTT
-	TRBD1	TRBV11-2	TRBJ1-2	CASSSGTGTLYGYTF	TGTGCCAGCAGCTCAGGGACAGGGACCCTCTATGGCTACACCTTC
-	-	TRBV29-1	TRBJ1-2	CSVAAGAATNYGYTF	TGCAGCGTTGCGGCAGGGGCAGCGACTAACTATGGCTACACCTTC
-	-	TRBV4-1	TRBJ2-7	CASSQGPAYEQYF	TGCGCCAGCAGCCAGGGGCCGGCCTACGAGCAGTACTTC
-	-	TRBV7-6	TRBJ2-2	CASSLGQINTGELFF	TGTGCCAGCAGCTTAGGCCAGATAAACACCGGGGAGCTGTTTTTT
-	TRBD1	TRBV6-2/TRBV6-3	TRBJ1-4	CASSPQGAANEKLFF	TGTGCCAGCAGTCCGCAGGGGGCAGCTAATGAAAAACTGTTTTTT
-	-	TRBV12-5	TRBJ1-1	CASGFGHSEAFF	TGTGCTAGTGGTTTCGGACATTCTGAAGCTTTCTTT
-	TRBD1	TRBV5-4	TRBJ2-1	CASSRGTGTYNEQFF	TGTGCCAGCAGCCGTGGGACAGGGACCTACAATGAGCAGTTCTTC
once	-	TRBV4-3	TRBJ1-3	CASSQAGAGNTIYF	TGCGCCAGCAGCCAGGCAGGGGCTGGAAACACCATATATTTT
-	TRBD2	TRBV6-5	TRBJ2-3	CASKELAGFTDTQYF	TGTGCCAGCAAGGAACTAGCGGGTTTCACAGATACGCAGTATTTT
-	-	TRBV6-2/TRBV6-3	TRBJ1-4	CASSYGGQRVEKLFF	TGTGCCAGCAGTTACGGAGGACAGCGAGTCGAAAAACTGTTTTTT
-	-	TRBV14	TRBJ2-2	CASSPGTPNTGELFF	TGTGCCAGCAGCCCCGGGACACCGAACACCGGGGAGCTGTTTTTT
-	-	TRBV10-3	TRBJ1-1	CAIEKGEPGNTEAFF	TGTGCCATCGAGAAGGGGGAGCCGGGGAACACTGAAGCTTTCTTT
-	TRBD2	TRBV7-2	TRBJ2-1	CASSSASGGAIHEQFF	TGTGCCAGCAGCTCAGCAAGCGGGGGGGCCATCCATGAGCAGTTCTTC
-	-	TRBV7-7	TRBJ2-2	CASGGPGTGELFF	TGTGCTAGTGGGGGCCCGGGCACCGGGGAGCTGTTTTTT
-	-	TRBV7-3	TRBJ2-1	CASSPTRDSEQFF	TGTGCCAGCAGCCCAACCCGGGACTCTGAGCAGTTCTTC
-	TRBD1	TRBV19	TRBJ1-3	CASSPDRAGNTIYF	TGTGCCAGTAGTCCAGACAGGGCCGGAAACACCATATATTTT
-	TRBD2	TRBV27	TRBJ2-7	CASSLSWAGAYEQYF	TGTGCCAGCAGTTTATCGTGGGCGGGGGCCTACGAGCAGTACTTC
-	-	TRBV5-1	TRBJ2-3	CASGGETDTQYF	TGCGCCAGCGGAGGGGAGACAGATACGCAGTATTTT
-	TRBD1	TRBV3-1/TRBV3-2	TRBJ2-5	CASSQVGTGWETQYF	TGTGCCAGCAGCCAAGTGGGGACAGGGTGGGAGACCCAGTACTTC
-	-	TRBV7-2	TRBJ1-1	CASSPNLNTEAFF	TGTGCCAGCAGCCCTAACCTGAACACTGAAGCTTTCTTT
few	-	TRBV5-4	TRBJ1-1	CASSFPGVDTEAFF	TGTGCCAGCAGCTTCCCGGGGGTGGACACTGAAGCTTTCTTT
-	TRBD1	TRBV29-1	TRBJ2-7	CSVERRGGNEQYF	TGCAGCGTTGAACGCAGAGGGGGCAACGAGCAGTACTTC